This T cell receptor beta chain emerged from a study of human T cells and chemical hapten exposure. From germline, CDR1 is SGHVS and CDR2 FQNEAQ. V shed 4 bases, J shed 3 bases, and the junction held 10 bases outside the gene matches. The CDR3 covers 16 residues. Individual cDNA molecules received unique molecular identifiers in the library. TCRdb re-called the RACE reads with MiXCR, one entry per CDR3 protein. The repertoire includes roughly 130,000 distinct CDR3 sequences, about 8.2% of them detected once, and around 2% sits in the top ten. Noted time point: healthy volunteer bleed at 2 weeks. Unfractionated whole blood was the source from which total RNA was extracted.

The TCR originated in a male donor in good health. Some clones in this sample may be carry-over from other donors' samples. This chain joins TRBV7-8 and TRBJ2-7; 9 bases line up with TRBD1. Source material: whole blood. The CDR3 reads CASSWDRAPLNYEQYF. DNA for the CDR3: TGTGCCAGCAGCTGGGACAGGGCCCCCCTCAACTACGAGCAGTACTTC.